These T cell receptor beta chains were read from a single sample in a study of cytomegalovirus exposure and HLA in healthy donors. Sequencing used immunoSEQ multiplex PCR; TCRdb keeps in-frame clones, though not all of them. The data hold some 120,000 clones, with over 75% observed a single time. The sequencing input was PBMCs. These receptors were obtained from a man between 18 and 35 years old in good health and CMV-seropositive. Both conserved end residues are part of each CDR3. Fields, in order: V gene, D gene, CDR3 protein. The D gene is left open where the match is weak.

>TRBV27|TRBD2
CASSFPSGGYNEQFF
>TRBV12-5|TRBD1
CASGWTPGTVVTGELFF
>TRBV2|TRBD1
CASSGTGTTDTQYF
>TRBV2|.
CASSVERQETQYF
>TRBV5-1|.
CASSWDINQPQHF
>TRBV6-1|TRBD1
CASSRTGPLQETQYF
>TRBV5-1|.
CASSLRSTTTNEKLFF
>TRBV6-1|TRBD1
CASATGVWDSQYF
>TRBV7-9|.
CASRPSIRTTEQETQYF
>TRBV29-1|.
CSVVEVENRPLNTEAFF
>TRBV9|.
CASSDGGRGTEAFF
>TRBV5-1|TRBD1
CASSAGTGILYEQYF
>TRBV2|.
CASSYSGSTYEQYF
>TRBV6-5|.
CASSINRRPYGYTF
>TRBV6-5|.
CASSYSGGATKAFF
>TRBV30|.
CAWSVSLNQPQHF
>TRBV13|.
CASSSRGNTEAFF
>TRBV19|TRBD2
CASSIVGPKVGGYEQYF
>TRBV5-6|TRBD1
CASSEDRGRSYGYTF
>TRBV27|.
CASSPRVPSYNEQFF
>TRBV5-1|.
CASSYGHNTGELFF
>TRBV29-1|TRBD1
CSVDDRAIEAFF
>TRBV2|.
CASGSTEDYGYTF
>TRBV28|TRBD1
CASNLQGSSNQPQHF
>TRBV28|TRBD1
CASSSNRGEAGELFF
>TRBV4-1|.
CASSQAGLGNQPQHF
>TRBV30|TRBD1
CAWSVQVGQENTEAFF
>TRBV7-8|.
CASSLGPGNPYEQYF
>TRBV28|.
CASSFVTASTYTDTQYF
>TRBV11-3|TRBD1
CASSPRGQGEAFF
>TRBV18|TRBD2
CASSPGLADNNEQFF
>TRBV27|TRBD1
CASRLGTAFFHEQYF